The 30 T cell receptor beta chains below were found in one sample sequenced in a study of breast tumors, draining lymph nodes, adjacent tissues. TCRdb independently ran MiXCR on the multiplex PCR reads; one entry per CDR3 protein. The sample carries 50,000 to 55,000 distinct CDR3 sequences, under 45% recorded once. Specimen: breast tumor tissue. All receptors come from a female donor with breast cancer. Some clones in this sample may be carry-over from other donors' samples.

This clonotype was observed a single time. A clone one base away is much larger, so this may be a read error. This sequence joins TRBV30 and TRBJ1-2, with 8 bases lining up with TRBD1. The J segment lost 3 bases and the V segment lost 4 bases, leaving 7 bases of the junction unmatched. CDR3 size: 14 residues. Germline values: CDR1 GTSNPN, CDR2 SVGIG (reference sequence). CDR3 in amino acids: CAWKGTGGHYGYTF. CDR3 nucleotide sequence: TGTGCCTGGAAGGGGACAGGCGGTCACTATGGCTACACCTTC.

This clonotype was observed a few times. The chain joins TRBV10-3 to TRBJ1-2; perhaps TRBD1 as D (6 bases). The germline CDR1 and CDR2 sequences are ENHRY and SYGVKD. Between the trimmed V and J ends, which lost 6 bases and 0 bases, there was a span of 17 bases. This CDR3 region has 16 residues. The DNA for the CDR3 is TGTGCCATCAGGACCACTGGACAGCCTACTAACTATGGCTACACCTTC. Translating gives CAIRTTGQPTNYGYTF.

As concerns this clonotype: A much larger clone sits a single nucleotide away, making a read error possible. The chain has TRBV19 and TRBJ2-4; 11 bases match TRBD2. CDR1 and CDR2 from the germline V gene are LNHDA and SQIVND (reference sequence). This CDR3 is built from 17 residues. Here the CDR3 DNA reads TGTGCCTGTAGTATTCTCGAAACTAGCGGGAGTAGGTACATTCAGTACTTC. Its translation is CACSILETSGSRYIQYF.

This clonotype was found once. One junction end disagrees with the germline gene, perhaps due to a read error. V usage is TRBV20-1 and J usage is TRBJ2-7; TRBD1 or TRBD2 may be the D gene (6 bases each). Germline-derived CDR1 and CDR2 are DFQATT and SNEGSKA (reference sequence). The CDR3 has 13 amino acids. CDR3 nucleotides: TGCGGTGCGGGACCGGACAGTGTCCGCGAGCAGTACTTC. Residues: CGAGPDSVREQYF.

In its sample, this clonotype was seen many times. One base away lies a much larger clone, so this may be a sequencing read error. The chain employs TRBV5-8 and TRBJ2-6, with unresolved D. CDR1 and CDR2 from the germline V gene are SGHTS and YDEGEE. Between the trimmed V and J ends, which lost 0 bases and 0 bases, there was a span of 7 bases. The CDR3 is made up of 16 amino acids. The CDR3 loop is CASSLGLTSGANVLTF. CDR3 nucleotide sequence: TGTGCCAGCAGCTTGGGACTGACCTCTGGGGCCAACGTCCTGACTTTC.

In its sample, this clonotype was seen many times. The chain uses TRBV25-1 and TRBJ2-6; tentative D call: TRBD2 (6 bases). This CDR3 has 15 residues. V lost 2 bases, J lost 4 bases, and 9 bases lay in between. Germline lookup yields CDR1 MGHDK and CDR2 SYGVNS. The CDR3 spells CASSEAGSGANVLTF. CDR3 DNA: TGTGCCAGCAGTGAAGCGGGGTCCGGGGCCAACGTCCTGACTTTC.

The genes are TRBV7-9 and TRBJ2-5; D gene unclear. The germline V gene encodes CDR1 SEHNR and CDR2 FQNEAQ (reference sequence). Trimming took off 8 bases at V and 5 bases at J, with 24 bases between the two ends. This CDR3 comprises 16 residues. The DNA of the CDR3 is TGTGCCAGCTTTACATGGGCTGGGATCTCTTGGGAGACCCAGTACTTC. Residues: CASFTWAGISWETQYF. Based on the CDR3 plus reference TRBV7-9 and TRBJ2-5, the full variable domain is DTGVSQNPRHKITKRGQNVTFRCDPISEHNRLYWYRQTLGQGPEFLTYFQNEAQLEKSRLLSDRFSAERPKGSFSTLEIQRTEQGDSAMYLCASFTWAGISWETQYFGPGTRLLVL.

Turning to this clonotype: A junction boundary mismatches the germline segment, possibly from a read error. The rearrangement links TRBV3-1 to TRBJ2-4; D possibly matches TRBD1 or TRBD2 (5 bases each). The CDR3 contains 14 residues. The V gene's germline CDR1 is LGHDT and CDR2 YNNKEL (reference sequence). This chain's CDR3 is CASGSFGAKSIQYF. DNA of the CDR3: TGTGCCAGCGGCAGCTTCGGGGCCAAAAGCATTCAGTACTTC.

Ten or more counts support this clonotype. The gene calls are TRBV30 and TRBJ2-7; tentatively, D is TRBD1 or TRBD2 (5 bases each). Germline assignment: CDR1 GTSNPN and CDR2 SVGIG (reference sequence). The CDR3 spans 13 residues. Trimming stripped 4 bases from V and 2 bases from J, with 12 bases between. CDR3 loop: CAWNSGTAYEQYF. CDR3 nucleotide sequence: TGTGCCTGGAATTCGGGGACCGCCTACGAGCAGTACTTC.

This clonotype was observed at least ten times. V and J are TRBV7-9 and TRBJ2-5, with 9 bases fitting TRBD1. Germline V gene data show CDR1 as SEHNR and CDR2 as FQNEAQ (reference sequence). The CDR3 is made up of 17 amino acids. The J segment lost 1 base and the V segment lost 4 bases, leaving 10 bases of the junction unmatched. The CDR3 region is CASSSPDRGLLQETQYF. CDR3 nucleotides: TGTGCCAGCAGCTCGCCGGACAGGGGTCTTCTCCAAGAGACCCAGTACTTC.

This clonotype was seen repeatedly, ten times or more. The chain is built from TRBV6-1 and TRBJ2-2, with D possibly TRBD2 on 6 matching bases. V gave up 5 bases and J gave up 5 bases, with 21 bases separating them. CDR3 size: 17 residues. The germline gives CDR1 MNHNS, CDR2 SASEGT. CDR3 nucleotide sequence: TGTGCCAGCAGTCCCCGACCACTGGTCGGGAGTACCGGGGAGCTGTTTTTT. It specifies CASSPRPLVGSTGELFF.

This clonotype occurred many times. V is TRBV4-1 and J is TRBJ1-5, with 7 positions matching TRBD1. The J segment lost 5 bases and the V segment lost 0 bases, leaving 4 bases of the junction unmatched. The CDR3 is made up of 15 amino acids. Germline V CDR1 and CDR2: MGHRA, YSYEKL. The CDR3 DNA is TGCGCCAGCAGCCAAGATGGGGACAGTTATCAGCCCCAGCATTTT. It translates to CASSQDGDSYQPQHF.

This clonotype has at least ten counts. This chain uses TRBV7-2 with TRBJ2-7; 9 bases align to TRBD1. CDR1 and CDR2 (germline): SGHTA, FQGNSA. V gave up 5 bases and J gave up 2 bases; unmatched junction bases: 10. This CDR3 spans 16 amino acids. In DNA, the CDR3 is TGTGCCAGCAGCCAATCCCCGGGACAGGGTACCTACGAGCAGTACTTC. It encodes CASSQSPGQGTYEQYF.

This clonotype was counted a single time. This chain uses TRBV20-1 with TRBJ2-3; unclear D gene. Germline loops: CDR1 DFQATT, CDR2 SNEGSKA (reference sequence). The CDR3 runs 13 residues. Trimming stripped 5 bases from V and 11 bases from J, with 20 bases between. The CDR3 DNA sequence: TGCAGTGCTGGTCTCGAGGTTCGGTATGAGCAGTATTTT. Its protein product is CSAGLEVRYEQYF.

The sample holds one count of this clonotype. A much larger clone differs by one base, so this may be a read error. The V and J genes are TRBV14 and TRBJ2-3; 7 bases align to TRBD2. CDR1 and CDR2 from the germline V gene are SGHDN and FVKESK. The CDR3 is made up of 17 amino acids. Here the CDR3 reads CASSQDRAGATTATQYF. In DNA form, the CDR3 reads TGTGCCAGCAGCCAAGATCGCGCGGGAGCGACCACAGCTACGCAGTATTTT.

A note on this clonotype: A much larger clone differs by one base, so this may be a read error. This chain links TRBV6-1 with TRBJ2-7; TRBD2 agrees at 9 bases. Trimming removed 8 bases from V and 3 bases from J; junction bases left unmatched: 8. The germline V gene encodes CDR1 MNHNS and CDR2 SASEGT. The length of the CDR3 is 14 residues. The CDR3 nucleotides are TGTGCCAGCGCACAAGCGGGAGGCTTCTACGAGCAGTACTTC. The encoded protein is CASAQAGGFYEQYF.

The CDR3: CAISVREGGQETQYF. CDR3 DNA sequence: TGTGCCATCAGTGTGCGGGAGGGAGGACAGGAGACCCAGTACTTC. The gene calls are TRBV10-3 and TRBJ2-5; 9 bases agree with TRBD2. Trimming at V came to 4 bases and at J to 5 bases, leaving 8 bases not matched to a gene. Germline-derived CDR1 and CDR2 are ENHRY and SYGVKD. The CDR3 has 15 residues.

This clonotype was seen at least ten times. The chain links TRBV12-3 or TRBV12-4 to TRBJ2-7, with D possibly TRBD2 on 6 matching bases. V lost 6 bases and J 0 bases, leaving 15 bases between the germline ends. The CDR3 spans 15 residues. DNA of the CDR3: TGTGCCAGCAGCCCAATGGGCGGGGCCTCCTACGAGCAGTACTTC. Residues: CASSPMGGASYEQYF.

By share, this clonotype ranks as medium-sized. The chain has TRBV30 and TRBJ1-2; maybe TRBD1 (6 bases). V shed 2 bases and J shed 6 bases, with 10 bases lying between them. Per the germline V gene, CDR1 is GTSNPN and CDR2 is SVGIG (reference sequence). This CDR3 has 12 amino acids. CDR3 amino acids: CAWSSGADGYTF. The CDR3 region has the DNA TGTGCCTGGAGTTCGGGGGCGGATGGCTACACCTTC.

J is TRBJ2-5 and V is TRBV12-3 or TRBV12-4; D could derive from TRBD1 or TRBD2 (5 bases each). This CDR3 comprises 12 residues. V was trimmed by 3 bases and J by 9 bases, leaving 11 bases between them. The DNA for the CDR3 is TGTGCCAGCAGTTTGGGGGAACAGCCCCAGTACTTC. This codes for CASSLGEQPQYF.

This chain uses TRBV28 with TRBJ1-1; D is ambiguous. The V gene lost 3 bases and the J gene lost 0 bases, with 17 bases spanning the gap. The length of the CDR3 is 17 residues. Germline values: CDR1 MDHEN, CDR2 SYDVKM. CDR3 protein: CASSFPAGAGMNTEAFF. CDR3 nucleotides: TGTGCCAGCAGTTTCCCCGCGGGAGCGGGTATGAACACTGAAGCTTTCTTT.

As regards this clonotype: The DNA is left out, because the CDR3 cannot be placed on it with certainty; the CDR3 is given as TCRdb lists it. This chain joins TRBV12-3 or TRBV12-4 and TRBJ2-1; the table's D call, TRBD2, was not checked against the DNA. The CDR3 is made up of 22 amino acids, end residues included. CDR3 amino acids: CDSSFYICSATSGSRAYNEQFF.

This clonotype appeared many times. The rearrangement joins TRBV29-1 to TRBJ2-2; TRBD1 matches at 8 bases. Germline V gene data show CDR1 as SQVTM and CDR2 as ANQGSEA. The CDR3 length is 13 residues. The ends lost 6 bases at V and 5 bases at J; junction bases unmatched: 5. The CDR3 nucleotides are TGCAGCGTGAATACAGGGGGAACCGGGGAGCTGTTTTTT. It translates to CSVNTGGTGELFF.

This clonotype has a handful of counts. The chain carries TRBV7-9 and TRBJ2-1; the D gene is possibly TRBD1 (5 bases). The CDR3 is 17 residues long. Germline CDR1 is SEHNR and CDR2 is FQNEAQ (reference sequence). The V end was cut by 5 bases, the J end by 4 bases, with 21 bases between. The CDR3: CASSNQGAARLYNEQFF. The CDR3, as DNA: TGTGCCAGCAGCAACCAAGGGGCAGCCCGACTTTACAATGAGCAGTTCTTC.

As to this clonotype: The CDR3 does not end in the conserved phenylalanine or tryptophan, so this is likely a read error. This rearrangement joins TRBV28 to TRBJ1-3; tentatively, D is TRBD1 (5 bases). V lost 6 bases to trimming and J lost 0 bases, with 15 bases between them. CDR3 length equals 16 residues. CDR1 MDHEN and CDR2 SYDVKM come from the germline V gene. CDR3 bases: TGTGCCAGCAGCCCTAACCGGGGCCTCTCTGGAAACACCATATATCTT. This translates into CASSPNRGLSGNTIYL.

Ten or more counts support this clonotype. A single base separates this from a much larger clone, so it may be a read error. The J gene is TRBJ1-6, the V gene TRBV6-4; D ambiguous. This CDR3 spans 13 amino acids. V was shortened by 5 bases and J by 11 bases, with 13 bases between the two germline ends. CDR1 and CDR2 from the germline V gene are MRHNA and SNTAGT. CDR3 in DNA: TGTGCCAGCAGTCCAGCAAGGGAGACACCCCTCCACTTT. It specifies CASSPARETPLHF.

In this sample, this clonotype turned up many times. The chain combines TRBV5-1 with TRBJ2-5; 8 positions agree with TRBD1. This CDR3 spans 17 amino acids. Germline V gene sequence: CDR1 SGHRS, CDR2 YFSETQ. The V segment lost 2 bases and the J segment 4 bases; nucleotides outside the gene matches: 13. The CDR3 DNA is TGCGCCAGCAGCTTTCGAAGGACAGGGATGATATTAGAGACCCAGTACTTC. Encoded protein: CASSFRRTGMILETQYF.

As concerns this clonotype: At one boundary the junction diverges from the germline segment, which might be a read error. The rearrangement joins TRBV2 to TRBJ2-7; 11 bases agree with TRBD2. CDR3 size: 17 residues. CDR1 and CDR2 (germline): SNHLY, FYNNEI. CDR3 region: CASSEGFSGRASYEQCF. In DNA, the CDR3 is TGTGCCAGCAGTGAGGGGTTTAGCGGGAGGGCCTCCTACGAGCAGTGCTTC.

In its sample, this clonotype was seen many times. A read error may be the cause here, since a much bigger clone is one base away. The chain couples TRBV20-1 to TRBJ2-5; 7 bases agree with TRBD2. The CDR3 contains 11 residues. Germline assignment: CDR1 DFQATT and CDR2 SNEGSKA (reference sequence). The CDR3 protein is CSASSGETQSF. Written as DNA, the CDR3 is TGCAGTGCTAGCAGCGGGGAGACCCAGTCCTTC.

This sequence joins TRBV29-1 and TRBJ2-3, with D hard to call. The germline V gene encodes CDR1 SQVTM and CDR2 ANQGSEA. Trimming cost V 6 bases and J 2 bases, with 9 bases left between them. The CDR3 sequence is 12 residues long. CDR3 sequence reads: CSVAGVTDTQYF. The CDR3 DNA follows: TGCAGCGTGGCAGGAGTCACAGATACGCAGTATTTT.